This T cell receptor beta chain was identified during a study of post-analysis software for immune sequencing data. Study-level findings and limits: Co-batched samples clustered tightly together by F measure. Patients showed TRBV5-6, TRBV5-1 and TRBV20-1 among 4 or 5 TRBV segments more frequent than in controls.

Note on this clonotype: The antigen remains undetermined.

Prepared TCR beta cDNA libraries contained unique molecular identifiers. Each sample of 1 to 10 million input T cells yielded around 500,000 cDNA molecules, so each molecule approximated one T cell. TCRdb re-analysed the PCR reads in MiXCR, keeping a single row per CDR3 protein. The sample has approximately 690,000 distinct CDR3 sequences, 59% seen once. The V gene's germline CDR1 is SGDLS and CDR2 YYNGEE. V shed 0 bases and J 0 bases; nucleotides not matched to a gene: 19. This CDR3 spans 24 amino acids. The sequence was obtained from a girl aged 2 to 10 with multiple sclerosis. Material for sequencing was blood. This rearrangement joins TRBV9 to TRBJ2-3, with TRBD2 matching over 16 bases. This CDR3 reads CASSVVVGQGYGTSGRESTDTQYF. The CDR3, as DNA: TGTGCCAGCAGCGTAGTAGTGGGACAGGGGTATGGGACTAGCGGGAGGGAGAGCACAGATACGCAGTATTTT.